This T cell receptor beta chain was sequenced for a study of T cell repertoires in cytomegalovirus infection. About the research overall: Shared public TCR beta signatures pointed to both CMV infection and a matching HLA type. Points from the study as a whole: HLA-C-restricted CMV clonotypes gave the most frequent clonotype in two of eight donors. Using cumulative public TCR beta family frequency, the authors identified those who carried CMV together with the relevant HLA.

As concerns this clonotype: Its target is unknown.

The ends lost 6 bases at V and 9 bases at J; junction bases unmatched: 9. Germline CDR1 reads SNHLY; CDR2 reads FYNNEI. The CDR3 is 15 amino acids. Each CDR3 protein gets one entry after TCRdb re-called the reads with MiXCR. Of hundreds of thousands of distinct CDR3 sequences listed, about 40% are singletons. Sequencing was done on a sample of PBMCs. The source of this sequence is a human donor in good health (CMV status not recorded). Some clones in this sample may be carry-over from other donors' samples. This chain links TRBV2 with TRBJ2-1, with 12 bases identical to TRBD2. The CDR3 spells CASSVLAGGSSEQFF. For the CDR3, the DNA is TGTGCCAGCAGCGTACTAGCGGGAGGCTCGTCTGAGCAGTTCTTC.